Listed below are T cell receptor beta chains from one sample, sequenced in a study of monozygotic twins with inflammatory bowel disease. TCRdb reworked the 5' RACE reads into one entry per CDR3 protein, no DNA. Its table records more than 300,000 distinct CDR3 sequences. The sample comprised blood. The receptors shown here come from a human donor with ulcerative colitis or Crohn's disease, or a healthy co-twin of an affected twin (not recorded which). The CDR3 runs from the conserved cysteine through the conserved F or W.

j_call | v_call | cdr3_aa
TRBJ1-5 | TRBV24-1 | CATSGRGLYQPQHF
TRBJ1-1 | TRBV15 | CATSRDPGNTEAFF
TRBJ1-4 | TRBV4-1 | CASSQLTGRTATNEKLFF
TRBJ2-4 | TRBV29-1 | CSVSTVLAKNIQYF
TRBJ2-3 | TRBV4-3 | CASSQGTQSTDTQYF
TRBJ1-3 | TRBV25-1 | CASSDLTEVFGQGRISGNTIYF
TRBJ1-2 | TRBV6-5 | CASTRGQNYGYTF
TRBJ2-3 | TRBV5-1 | CASSLVSGGTDTQYF
TRBJ2-5 | TRBV11-2 | CASSLDRRGASQETQYF
TRBJ1-2 | TRBV4-3 | CASSSTSGQSLNYGYTF
TRBJ2-7 | TRBV5-1 | CASSPEGQGTYEQYF
TRBJ2-7 | TRBV27 | CASSLFFPRDLPYEQYF
TRBJ2-1 | TRBV6-1 | CASSPPEEQFF
TRBJ2-3 | TRBV7-9 | CASSFPSGNSTDTQYF
TRBJ1-2 | TRBV2 | CGGGREHGYTF
TRBJ2-7 | TRBV27 | CASSVGVTYEQYF
TRBJ2-5 | TRBV12-3/TRBV12-4 | CASSPMWQTQYF
TRBJ2-5 | TRBV7-2 | CASSLDSEETQYF
TRBJ2-5 | TRBV4-1 | CASRRQGSKETQYF
TRBJ2-7 | TRBV12-3/TRBV12-4 | CASSLGGQVSYEQYF
TRBJ2-1 | TRBV6-1 | CASSLRQGGYNEQFF
TRBJ2-4 | TRBV19 | CASSADSVKNIQYF
TRBJ2-4 | TRBV4-2 | CASSSLGGAGAKNIQYF
TRBJ2-5 | TRBV13 | CASSLAGARETQYF
TRBJ1-5 | TRBV12-3/TRBV12-4 | CASTPGHRSNQPQHF
TRBJ1-2 | TRBV7-9 | CASSLVLPQLYGYTF
TRBJ1-2 | TRBV6-2/TRBV6-3 | CASSYTQDNYGYTF
TRBJ1-3 | TRBV6-5 | CVSSYYPGYSGNTIYF
TRBJ2-7 | TRBV7-9 | CASSFWAGTSGTYEQYF
TRBJ1-2 | TRBV7-3 | CASSLTFGRGYTF
TRBJ2-5 | TRBV3-1 | CASSSEGQGTETQYF
TRBJ1-2 | TRBV19 | CASSKPGQSSYGYGYTF
TRBJ2-1 | TRBV27 | CASSVPGQAGNEQFF
TRBJ1-2 | TRBV12-3/TRBV12-4 | CASSLLRQGYDGYTF
TRBJ2-5 | TRBV6-5 | CASRAWETQYF
TRBJ2-6 | TRBV10-3 | CAISDGQAGANVLTF
TRBJ2-7 | TRBV5-1 | CASRDSEYEQYF
TRBJ2-4 | TRBV20-1 | CSAPIPGQGARSKNIQYF
TRBJ1-5 | TRBV24-1 | CATSATGRNQPQHF
TRBJ2-2 | TRBV2 | CASRISSGGAGELFF
TRBJ1-2 | TRBV4-2 | CASSQDPRAALDGYTF
TRBJ1-3 | TRBV5-4 | CASSLGGQAGNTIYF
TRBJ1-6 | TRBV7-9 | CASSAAIWAPLHF
TRBJ2-5 | TRBV7-6 | CASSFYLIRDSEQETQYF
TRBJ2-7 | TRBV28 | CASSPGLAGIPYEQYF
TRBJ2-3 | TRBV29-1 | CSVDGLADTQYF
TRBJ1-4 | TRBV20-1 | CSARVLGRGLRSEKLFF
TRBJ1-2 | TRBV4-3 | CASSPSGTSYGYTF
TRBJ2-5 | TRBV24-1 | CATSDLGWETQYF
TRBJ1-2 | TRBV4-1 | CASSQEGEGRIGGYTF
TRBJ2-5 | TRBV12-3/TRBV12-4 | CASSLSTSRETQYF
TRBJ2-3 | TRBV5-1 | CASSSGSGGSTTDTQYF
TRBJ1-6 | TRBV4-1 | CASSQEGNVWGAGINSPLHF